These 16 T cell receptor beta chains originate from one sample sequenced in a study of shared clonotypes between healthy human individuals. Assay: immunoSEQ multiplex PCR; the TCRdb copy retains only in-frame clones and omits some. The repertoire consists of about 1.4 million clones, with over 95% occurring once and the leading ten covering roughly 1.2%. Specimen: naive CD4+ T cells sorted from blood. Regarding subset: CD45RA+ positively selected. Receptors were obtained from a man under 40 in good health.

The rearrangement joins TRBV5-1 to TRBJ1-1, with D perhaps matching TRBD1 (5 bases). The CDR3 consists of 17 residues. V shed 2 bases and J shed 1 base, with 18 bases lying between them. Germline CDR1 and CDR2: SGHRS and YFSETQ. The CDR3 DNA is TGCGCCAGCAGCTTTGGGGGAAAAGGCAGGCCGAACACTGAAGCTTTCTTT. It specifies CASSFGGKGRPNTEAFF.

The chain carries TRBV27 and TRBJ1-5; D is unclear. In germline, CDR1 is MNHEY, CDR2 SMNVEV (reference sequence). This CDR3 spans 13 amino acids. Trimming took off 5 bases at V and 4 bases at J, with 9 bases between the two ends. CDR3: CASSPRANQPQHF. Written as DNA, the CDR3 is TGTGCCAGCAGTCCTAGGGCGAATCAGCCCCAGCATTTT.

The chain carries TRBV4-1 and TRBJ1-4, with D possibly TRBD1 on 5 matching bases. CDR1 is MGHRA, CDR2 YSYEKL, per germline. Trimming removed 1 base at V and 6 bases at J, with 12 bases between. The CDR3 totals 15 residues. CDR3 DNA sequence: TGCGCCAGCAGCCAAGTCCTCGGGGGATATGAAAAACTGTTTTTT. It encodes CASSQVLGGYEKLFF.

The chain couples TRBV10-3 to TRBJ1-3; possibly TRBD1 for D (6 bases). V was trimmed by 3 bases and J by 0 bases, leaving 9 bases between them. This CDR3 has 15 amino acids. In germline, CDR1 is ENHRY, CDR2 SYGVKD. The CDR3, as DNA: TGTGCCATCAGTGACCAGGGGCTCTCTGGAAACACCATATATTTT. Its protein product is CAISDQGLSGNTIYF.

The chain carries TRBV7-9 and TRBJ2-3; unclear D gene. The V gene's germline CDR1 is SEHNR and CDR2 FQNEAQ (reference sequence). The V end lost 7 bases, the J end lost 2 bases, and 7 bases lay between the germline ends. The CDR3 has 12 residues. This chain's CDR3 is CASTSDTDTQYF. For the CDR3, the DNA is TGTGCCAGCACCTCGGACACAGATACGCAGTATTTT.

The V call is TRBV4-3, the J call TRBJ2-7; TRBD2 matches at 8 bases. There are 14 residues in the CDR3. Germline values: CDR1 LGHNA, CDR2 YSLEER. Trimming cost V 1 base and J 7 bases; bases outside gene matches: 6. The chain's CDR3 is CASSQAGTSGEQYF. CDR3 coding DNA: TGCGCCAGCAGCCAAGCCGGGACTAGTGGTGAGCAGTACTTC.

Here the CDR3 DNA reads TGTGCCAGCAGCTTGGGGCTTTTAACAGATGGCTACACCTTC. Its protein is CASSLGLLTDGYTF. The rearrangement links TRBV5-4 to TRBJ1-2; D gene ambiguous. This CDR3 region has 14 residues. Germline V gives CDR1 SGHNT, CDR2 YYREEE (reference sequence). The V end lost 0 bases, the J end lost 6 bases, and 12 bases lay between the germline ends.

Of note for this clone: Other DNA sequences in this sample translate to the same CDR3. The chain employs TRBV18 and TRBJ1-1; no firm D call. The germline V gene has CDR1 KGHSH and CDR2 LQKENI. The V gene lost 1 base and the J gene lost 1 base, with 4 bases spanning the gap. There are 13 residues in the CDR3. The CDR3 region has the DNA TGTGCCAGCTCACCACGGGGGAACACTGAAGCTTTCTTT. It yields the protein CASSPRGNTEAFF.

The genes are TRBV19 and TRBJ2-1; D may be TRBD1 (6 bases). Germline CDR1 reads LNHDA; CDR2 reads SQIVND (reference sequence). CDR3 size: 16 residues. The V end lost 6 bases, the J end lost 5 bases, and 20 bases lay between the germline ends. CDR3 region: CASRGALGDIHNEQFF. The DNA of the CDR3 is TGTGCCAGTAGGGGAGCGTTGGGGGACATTCACAATGAGCAGTTCTTC.

The chain employs TRBV18 and TRBJ2-7; maybe TRBD1 (6 bases). The ends were cut back, 2 bases at V and 5 bases at J, with 16 bases in the middle. CDR3 size: 15 residues. In germline, CDR1 is KGHSH, CDR2 LQKENI. In DNA form, the CDR3 reads TGTGCCAGCTCACCAAAGCACACACAGGGTAACGAGCAGTACTTC. Its translation is CASSPKHTQGNEQYF.

This chain uses TRBV5-1 with TRBJ2-3, with 7 bases that match TRBD2. V lost 2 bases, J lost 4 bases, and 7 bases stayed unmatched. CDR1 is SGHRS, CDR2 YFSETQ, per germline. This CDR3 contains 15 residues. The CDR3 nucleotides read TGCGCCAGCAGCTTCGCGGGAGTGGAGGCAGATACGCAGTATTTT. The encoded protein is CASSFAGVEADTQYF.

J is TRBJ2-5 and V is TRBV27; D may be TRBD1 (5 bases). Germline lookup yields CDR1 MNHEY and CDR2 SMNVEV (reference sequence). V shed 6 bases and J shed 2 bases, with 19 bases lying between them. This CDR3 spans 16 amino acids. The CDR3 coding sequence is TGTGCCAGCAGCCCTACAGGACCAAGGCAACAAGAGACCCAGTACTTC. The encoded protein is CASSPTGPRQQETQYF.

The chain joins TRBV19 to TRBJ2-7; TRBD2 is a possible D gene (6 bases). The CDR3 loop spans 15 amino acids. CDR1 LNHDA and CDR2 SQIVND come from the germline V gene (reference sequence). V dropped 4 bases and J dropped 2 bases, with 15 bases sitting between them. The CDR3 bases are TGTGCCAGTAGTAATACGGCTAGCGTGGCCTACGAGCAGTACTTC. Translating it yields CASSNTASVAYEQYF.

The CDR3 DNA sequence: TGTGCCAGCTCACCCCCGGGACAGCCTACCGGGGAGCTGTTTTTT. Protein product: CASSPPGQPTGELFF. The rearrangement links TRBV18 to TRBJ2-2; 7 bases map to TRBD1. The germline V gene encodes CDR1 KGHSH and CDR2 LQKENI. This CDR3 contains 15 residues. J lost 5 bases, V lost 3 bases, and 6 bases had no gene match.

The rearrangement links TRBV21-1 to TRBJ1-5. TRBV21-1 is a pseudogene segment. CDR3 size: 12 residues. The CDR3 here is CASSIGNQPQHF. In nucleotides, the CDR3 is TGTGCCAGCAGCATCGGTAATCAGCCCCAGCATTTT.

The V call is TRBV29-1, the J call TRBJ1-1; weak D call: TRBD1 (5 bases). The CDR3 is 11 residues long. Germline assignment: CDR1 SQVTM and CDR2 ANQGSEA. The V end was cut by 8 bases, the J end by 4 bases, with 11 bases between. DNA of the CDR3: TGCAGCCCAACAGGTGCCACTGAAGCTTTCTTT. Translation: CSPTGATEAFF.